Detailed here is one T cell receptor beta chain. Original handling: Quantification of nucleated cells was approximated via reference gene primer amplification. Sequenced by immunoSEQ multiplex PCR; TCRdb stores in-frame clones only, minus some. V, J and clone size are taken as reported in that table, and D and trimming were inferred from the DNA itself. This table has 200,000 to 300,000 clones, over 75% appearing once. Losses at the gene ends were 0 bases for V and 8 bases for J; bases not matched to a gene: 7. Germline V gene sequence: CDR1 LGHNA, CDR2 YSLEER. The CDR3 is 15 residues long. The data were obtained in a study of blood T cell repertoires in COVID-19. Study in general: The study drew acute and convalescent COVID-19 samples from the United States, Italy and Spain.

The V gene is TRBV4-3, the J gene TRBJ2-3; 8 bases fit TRBD2. Sequencing was carried out using peripheral blood. This clonotype was obtained from a human donor in a cohort sampled during active COVID-19. This CDR3 reads CASSQDEIAGRTQYF. The CDR3 DNA reads as TGCGCCAGCAGCCAAGATGAAATAGCGGGACGTACGCAGTATTTT.